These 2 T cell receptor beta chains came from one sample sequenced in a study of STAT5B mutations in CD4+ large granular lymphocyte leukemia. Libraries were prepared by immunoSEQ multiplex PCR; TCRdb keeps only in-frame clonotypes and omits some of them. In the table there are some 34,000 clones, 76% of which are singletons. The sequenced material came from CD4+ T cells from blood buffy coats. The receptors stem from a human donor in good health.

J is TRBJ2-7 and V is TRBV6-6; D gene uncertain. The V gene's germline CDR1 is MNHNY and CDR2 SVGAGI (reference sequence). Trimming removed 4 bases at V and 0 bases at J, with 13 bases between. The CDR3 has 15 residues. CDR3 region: CASSSAPRSSYEQYF. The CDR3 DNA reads TGTGCCAGCAGTTCTGCGCCCCGGAGCTCCTACGAGCAGTACTTC.

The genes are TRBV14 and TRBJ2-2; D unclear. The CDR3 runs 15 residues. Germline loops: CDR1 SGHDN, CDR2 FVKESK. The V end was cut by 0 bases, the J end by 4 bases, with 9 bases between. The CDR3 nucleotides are TGTGCCAGCAGCCAAGATTTGGGGTCCACCGGGGAGCTGTTTTTT. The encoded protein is CASSQDLGSTGELFF.